This TCR beta chain was documented in a study of T cell repertoires in aging, cancer and after chemotherapy. Rearranged V-D-J TRB sequences were amplified with a mixed TRB-A/B primer pool. TCRdb ran MiXCR on the multiplex PCR reads and lists one entry per CDR3 protein. The sample records more than 10,000 distinct CDR3 sequences, 32% being singletons. The CDR3 covers 15 residues. V lost 0 bases and J 5 bases, leaving 14 bases between the germline ends. In germline, CDR1 is SGHKS, CDR2 YYEKEE (reference sequence). This clonotype was seen a few times. The template was genomic DNA from peripheral blood, not RNA.

This chain connects TRBV5-5 to TRBJ2-5; possibly TRBD1 for D (6 bases). Sequencing was performed on blood. This TCR derives from a human donor in good health. The donor label of this sample is uncertain. In DNA, the CDR3 is TGTGCCAGCAGCTTGGAGCCAGGGGTTAGGGAGACCCAGTACTTC. Its protein product is CASSLEPGVRETQYF.